This T cell receptor (beta chain) was captured in a study of T cells of healthy individuals. A few counts support this clonotype. TCRdb ran MiXCR on the 5' RACE reads and lists one entry per CDR3 protein. The data show around 100,000 distinct CDR3 sequences, 17% seen once. CDR1 and CDR2 from the germline V gene are LNHDA and SQIVND (reference sequence). V lost 7 bases to trimming and J lost 6 bases; unmatched junction nucleotides: 6. This CDR3 contains 13 residues. The genes are TRBV19 and TRBJ1-2; 9 bases fit TRBD1. This receptor was obtained from a human donor in good health. The CDR3 here is CASNSDRGDGYTF. Written as DNA, the CDR3 is TGTGCCAGTAACTCAGACAGGGGGGATGGCTACACCTTC.